This TCR beta chain was retrieved from a study of cytomegalovirus exposure and HLA in healthy donors. Overall study context: The same platform was used for the 120 or so validation repertoires as for the roughly 700 first-cohort repertoires, as reported in a later analysis.

Study results and caveats: The study labeled 164 TCR beta chains cytomegalovirus-associated. There were a few CMV-associated chains whose specificity for CMV antigens was confirmed in vitro. High sensitivity and specificity were reportedly achieved when the classifier diagnosed cytomegalovirus status.

Trimming took off 2 bases at V and 7 bases at J, with 11 bases between the two ends. The CDR3 spans 12 residues. Germline V gene sequence: CDR1 GTSNPN, CDR2 SVGIG (reference sequence). TCRdb keeps only in-frame clones here, not all; method: immunoSEQ multiplex PCR. The sample shows hundreds of thousands of clones, about 90% of them seen only once. Comments on this clone: Its cognate antigen is unknown.

The source of this sequence is a man younger than 35 in good health and CMV-seropositive. The chain couples TRBV30 to TRBJ1-1; D not certain. Specimen: PBMCs. CDR3 region: CAWSSERSEAFF. CDR3 sequence (DNA): TGTGCCTGGAGTTCGGAGAGGAGTGAAGCTTTCTTT.